The entry that follows covers one T cell receptor beta chain sequence. Antigen: not known. Sequencing relied on a cDNA template that was reverse transcribed from extracted RNA. Generated by immunoSEQ multiplex PCR, the TCRdb table keeps only in-frame clones and is missing some. The table lists roughly 64,000 clones, about 40% of them singletons. This entry belongs to a study of CD8+ T cells in alopecia areata. Findings and limits, study-wide: There were also resident alphabeta T cells of normal skin sequenced in scalp samples.

This clonotype was obtained from a human donor with alopecia areata. Sequencing used NKG2D-low CD8+ T cells sorted from blood.

Written as DNA, the CDR3 is TGTGCCAGCAGCCACCCTCTGTCCGGTGAGAGGGAGCAGTACTTC. Its protein product is CASSHPLSGEREQYF. The chain has TRBV14 and TRBJ2-7; no definite D call. Trimming took off 3 bases at V and 7 bases at J, with 19 bases between the two ends. The germline V gene has CDR1 SGHDN and CDR2 FVKESK. The CDR3 totals 15 residues.